The next 25 T cell receptor beta chains were all read from a single sample in a study of blood T cell repertoires in COVID-19. The assay was immunoSEQ multiplex PCR, and TCRdb's table has in-frame clones only and misses some. Seen here are about 85,000 clones, almost 90% observed once, and the top ten hold around 4.8%. The specimen was peripheral blood. The receptors here all came from a woman older than 75 with acute or convalescent COVID-19.

The table lists this clone with a count of one. The chain uses TRBV5-1 and TRBJ2-7; 9 bases line up with TRBD1. The CDR3 length is 14 residues. The ends lost 3 bases at V and 6 bases at J; junction bases unmatched: 7. The germline V gene encodes CDR1 SGHRS and CDR2 YFSETQ. The CDR3 DNA follows: TGCGCCAGCAGCTCGGGACAGGGAGGGTTCGAGCAGTACTTC. Translation gives CASSSGQGGFEQYF.

This chain uses TRBV10-3 with TRBJ2-3; D gene uncertain. Trimming took off 2 bases at V and 3 bases at J, with 9 bases between the two ends. This CDR3 is built from 14 residues. The V gene's germline CDR1 is ENHRY and CDR2 SYGVKD. The CDR3 is CAISELTNTDTQYF. In DNA form, the CDR3 reads TGTGCCATCAGTGAGCTCACTAATACAGATACGCAGTATTTT.

The chain carries TRBV18 and TRBJ1-5, with 7 positions matching TRBD1. There are 15 residues in the CDR3. V trimming: 2 bases; J trimming: 5 bases; junction bases outside the gene matches: 6. Looked up from germline, CDR1 is KGHSH and CDR2 is LQKENI. The CDR3 DNA is TGTGCCAGCTCACCAGGACAGGCTCGGGATCAGCCCCAGCATTTT. Amino acids: CASSPGQARDQPQHF. The full variable domain, with the rest looked up from reference TRBV18 and TRBJ1-5, is NAGVMQNPRHLVRRRGQEARLRCSPMKGHSHVYWYRQLPEEGLKFMVYLQKENIIDESGMPKERFSAEFPKEGPSILRIQQVVRGDSAAYFCASSPGQARDQPQHFGDGTRLSIL.

This clone was found once. The CDR3 DNA is TGTGCCAGCAGCCAAGCCGGGAGCGAGACCCAGTACTTC. This gives the protein CASSQAGSETQYF. The V call is TRBV14, the J call TRBJ2-5; a weak D match, TRBD2 (6 bases). V was clipped by 1 base and J by 5 bases, with 8 bases between them. The CDR3 sequence is 13 residues long. Germline V lookup: CDR1 SGHDN, CDR2 FVKESK.

The rearrangement uses TRBV27 and TRBJ2-7; 11 nucleotides match TRBD2. The germline V gene encodes CDR1 MNHEY and CDR2 SMNVEV (reference sequence). Germline trimming cut 0 bases from V and 6 bases from J; bases unmatched to any gene: 4. This CDR3 region has 15 residues. This CDR3 is CASSLSLAGGSEQYF. CDR3 coding DNA: TGTGCCAGCAGTTTATCCCTAGCGGGGGGTTCCGAGCAGTACTTC.

V usage is TRBV6-5 and J usage is TRBJ2-5; 8 bases fit TRBD1. The CDR3 has 14 residues. Per germline, CDR1 MNHEY and CDR2 SVGAGI. V gave up 2 bases and J gave up 6 bases; unmatched junction bases: 5. The CDR3 sequence is CASSYLGTGQTQYF. In DNA form, the CDR3 reads TGTGCCAGCAGTTACCTCGGGACAGGCCAGACCCAGTACTTC.

The V and J genes are TRBV18 and TRBJ1-4; D uncertain. Germline lookup yields CDR1 KGHSH and CDR2 LQKENI. With 2 bases removed from V and 0 bases from J, the gap between germline ends came to 7 bases. The CDR3 has 15 amino acids. CDR3 residues: CASSPWAATNEKLFF. Written as DNA, the CDR3 is TGTGCCAGCTCACCATGGGCAGCAACTAATGAAAAACTGTTTTTT.

This clone appeared a single time. The chain is built from TRBV6-5 and TRBJ1-5, with a possible D match to TRBD1 (5 bases). Germline CDR1 MNHEY, CDR2 SVGAGI. V was cut by 6 bases and J by 4 bases, with 13 bases left in between. This CDR3 is 14 amino acids long. The CDR3 coding sequence is TGTGCCAGCAGCAACGCAGGGTTGAATCAGCCCCAGCATTTT. It specifies CASSNAGLNQPQHF.

This rearrangement joins TRBV3-1 (or the pseudogene TRBV3-2) to TRBJ2-1; 12 nucleotides align to TRBD2. CDR1 and CDR2 from the germline V gene are LGHDT and YNNKEL (reference sequence). J lost 9 bases, V lost 3 bases, and 6 bases had no gene match. This CDR3 has 15 amino acids. The CDR3 nucleotides read TGTGCCAGCAGCCAGCGGACTAGCGGGATAGGTGAGCAGTTCTTC. Protein sequence: CASSQRTSGIGEQFF.

The chain recombines TRBV15 with TRBJ1-6, with 8 bases fitting TRBD1. The trim removed 3 bases at V and 8 bases at J, leaving 6 bases unmatched. CDR3 length equals 15 residues. Per germline, CDR1 LNHNV and CDR2 YYDKDF (reference sequence). The CDR3 DNA reads TGTGCCACCAGCAGTAAGGACAGGGTTGATTCACCCCTCCACTTT. Its protein is CATSSKDRVDSPLHF.

For the CDR3, the DNA is TGCGCCAGCAGCTGGGGACTAGCGGAAGATACGCAGTATTTT. It is translated as CASSWGLAEDTQYF. The rearrangement joins TRBV5-1 to TRBJ2-3; 11 positions match TRBD2. The J segment lost 5 bases and the V segment lost 3 bases, leaving 2 bases of the junction unmatched. The CDR3 length is 14 residues. Looked up from germline, CDR1 is SGHRS and CDR2 is YFSETQ.

This sequence joins TRBV4-3 and TRBJ2-7; D perhaps matches TRBD1 (6 bases). Germline V lookup: CDR1 LGHNA, CDR2 YSLEER. The CDR3 is 17 residues long. The V gene lost 0 bases and the J gene lost 1 base, with 16 bases spanning the gap. CDR3 residues: CASSQEDQQGSSYEQYF. The CDR3 DNA reads TGCGCCAGCAGCCAAGAGGACCAACAGGGATCATCCTACGAGCAGTACTTC.

The count of this clone is one. This chain links TRBV6-5 with TRBJ2-1; no firm D call. Germline CDR1 is MNHEY and CDR2 is SVGAGI. V lost 8 bases and J 8 bases, leaving 13 bases between the germline ends. This CDR3 comprises 12 residues. The CDR3 coding sequence is TGTGCCAGCGCGCTAGTTGGCGATGAGCAGTTCTTC. This codes for CASALVGDEQFF.

The chain combines TRBV4-1 with TRBJ2-1; the match to TRBD2 covers 13 bases. From germline, CDR1 is MGHRA and CDR2 YSYEKL. The V and J ends lost 4 bases and 0 bases, in that order; junction bases with no gene match: 6. This CDR3 has 18 residues. The DNA of the CDR3 is TGCGCCAGCAGCCGAGGACTAGCGGGAGAGAGCTCCTACAATGAGCAGTTCTTC. Translation gives CASSRGLAGESSYNEQFF.

Concerning this clone: A read error may account for a junction end that differs from germline. This rearrangement joins TRBV2 to TRBJ2-7, with 9 bases identical to TRBD1. This CDR3 has 10 residues. Germline V gene data show CDR1 as SNHLY and CDR2 as FYNNEI. This CDR3 reads CASRRDREVF. CDR3 DNA: TGTGCCAGCAGACGGGACAGGGAAGTTTTC.

The chain uses TRBV21-1 and TRBJ2-3; the table calls TRBD2, which could not be checked here. TRBV21-1 counts as a pseudogene. The CDR3 totals 17 residues. The CDR3 protein is CASSKAWLAGAKDTQYF. Here the CDR3 DNA reads TGTGCCAGCAGCAAAGCGTGGCTAGCGGGAGCAAAAGATACGCAGTATTTT.

The chain combines TRBV18 with TRBJ1-5; D uncertain. The CDR3 length is 16 residues. Trimming took 1 base from V and 0 from J, leaving 10 bases between them. CDR1 is KGHSH, CDR2 LQKENI, per germline. The CDR3 bases are TGTGCCAGCTCACCACGGGCAGAATATAGCAATCAGCCCCAGCATTTT. This codes for CASSPRAEYSNQPQHF.

The V and J genes are TRBV15 and TRBJ1-1; 7 nucleotides align to TRBD1. Germline lookup yields CDR1 LNHNV and CDR2 YYDKDF (reference sequence). This CDR3 has 13 residues. V shed 7 bases and J 1 base; nucleotides not matched to a gene: 3. CDR3 in amino acids: CATNRGGNTEAFF. DNA of the CDR3: TGTGCCACCAACAGGGGAGGGAACACTGAAGCTTTCTTT. Based on the CDR3 plus reference TRBV15 and TRBJ1-1, the full variable domain is DAMVIQNPRYQVTQFGKPVTLSCSQTLNHNVMYWYQQKSSQAPKLLFHYYDKDFNNEADTPDNFQSRRPNTSFCFLDIRSPGLGDTAMYLCATNRGGNTEAFFGQGTRLTVV.

This rearrangement joins TRBV2 to TRBJ1-5, with D uncertain. Trimming pared 7 bases from V and 1 base from J, leaving 11 bases between. The CDR3 spans 14 residues. Germline CDR1 SNHLY, CDR2 FYNNEI. The CDR3 coding sequence is TGTGCCAGCAACCCTGGAGGAAGCAATCAGCCCCAGCATTTT. Amino acid sequence: CASNPGGSNQPQHF.

This clone was picked up one time. V gene TRBV5-4 combines with J gene TRBJ2-5, with 8 bases aligning to TRBD2. The CDR3 runs to 16 residues. Germline loops: CDR1 SGHNT, CDR2 YYREEE (reference sequence). The V and J ends lost 2 bases and 5 bases, in that order; junction bases with no gene match: 11. The CDR3 loop reads CASSLTSGSMGETQYF. CDR3 nucleotides: TGTGCCAGCAGCTTAACGAGCGGGAGCATGGGTGAGACCCAGTACTTC.

The chain employs TRBV7-6 and TRBJ1-1, with D possibly matching TRBD1 (5 bases). This CDR3 spans 16 amino acids. The germline gives CDR1 SGHVS, CDR2 FNYEAQ. Trimming left V 0 bases short and J 1 base short, with 12 bases between. CDR3 sequence (DNA): TGTGCCAGCAGCTTAGCGGGAGGGGTCGGGAACACTGAAGCTTTCTTT. Protein product: CASSLAGGVGNTEAFF.

This chain joins TRBV20-1 and TRBJ2-3; D not certain. Trimming removed 6 bases at V and 6 bases at J, with 10 bases between. The CDR3 contains 11 residues. Germline CDR1 is DFQATT and CDR2 is SNEGSKA (reference sequence). CDR3 nucleotide sequence: TGCAGTGCCCTATCGGTTGATACGCAGTATTTT. This sequence encodes CSALSVDTQYF.

The chain carries TRBV11-3 and TRBJ2-5; the D gene is possibly TRBD1 (8 bases). The CDR3 consists of 15 residues. Germline assignment: CDR1 SGHNT and CDR2 YENEEA. V dropped 5 bases and J dropped 2 bases, with 15 bases sitting between them. The CDR3 sequence: CASSTGGAGQETQYF. DNA for the CDR3: TGTGCCAGCAGCACAGGGGGGGCGGGGCAAGAGACCCAGTACTTC.

The V gene is TRBV15, the J gene TRBJ1-4, with D maybe TRBD1 (6 bases). Trimming took 5 bases from V and 7 from J, leaving 26 bases between them. From germline, CDR1 is LNHNV and CDR2 YYDKDF (reference sequence). CDR3 size: 18 residues. Here the CDR3 DNA reads TGTGCCACCAGCGCCCTAGGGGGGAGGGGTCCAAGGAGTGAAAAACTGTTTTTT. This gives the protein CATSALGGRGPRSEKLFF.

This clone has more than one count but fewer than ten. The chain couples TRBV7-6 to TRBJ2-1, with D possibly TRBD2 on 6 matching bases. V dropped 1 base and J dropped 6 bases, with 13 bases sitting between them. This CDR3 has 15 residues. Germline-derived CDR1 and CDR2 are SGHVS and FNYEAQ. CDR3 sequence (DNA): TGTGCCAGCAGCTTAGAGTTGCGGGGAAGCAATGAGCAGTTCTTC. Its translation is CASSLELRGSNEQFF.